The 28 T cell receptor beta chains in this list originate from one sample, sequenced in a study of T cells expressing NK-cell markers. No DNA is given; TCRdb re-called the 5' RACE reads and lists each CDR3 protein once. Its clone listing holds a few hundred thousand distinct CDR3 sequences. The sequenced sample was blood T cells: a sorted CD56 or NKG2C T cell subset, CD4+ or CD8+ T cells, or bulk PBMC T cells (not recorded which). The receptors originated from a man aged 18-70 years in good health.

The chain employs TRBV29-1 and TRBJ2-5; lacking DNA, the TRBD1 call made by TCRdb goes unchecked. The CDR3 is made up of 14 amino acids. From germline, CDR1 is SQVTM and CDR2 ANQGSEA. The CDR3 spells CSAGELQGKETQYF.

The CDR3 spells CASSLRGLAGDTQYF. The genes are TRBV27 and TRBJ2-3; TCRdb proposes TRBD2, but this gene call is untestable without DNA. The CDR3 contains 15 residues. From germline, CDR1 is MNHEY and CDR2 SMNVEV (reference sequence).

The chain uses TRBV9 and TRBJ1-3. The CDR3 is 13 amino acids. Germline V CDR1 and CDR2: SGDLS, YYNGEE. CDR3: CASSPEVGNTIYF.

The genes are TRBV5-1 and TRBJ1-1; as DNA is missing, the TRBD1 call by TCRdb cannot be tested. Germline CDR1 reads SGHRS; CDR2 reads YFSETQ. The CDR3 covers 17 residues. CDR3 in amino acids: CASSLMTDAGRRTEAFF.

This chain links TRBV6-6 with TRBJ1-5. The germline gives CDR1 MNHNY, CDR2 SVGAGI (reference sequence). CDR3 size: 13 residues. CDR3: CACRRDLNQPQHF.

The rearrangement uses TRBV7-9 and TRBJ2-6; with no DNA, the TCRdb D assignment of TRBD1 cannot be verified. This CDR3 comprises 17 residues. CDR1 and CDR2 (germline): SEHNR, FQNEAQ (reference sequence). Here the CDR3 reads CASSIPRDKFGANVLTF.

The V gene is TRBV10-3, the J gene TRBJ2-7; TCRdb outputs TRBD1, but without DNA this stays unchecked. The CDR3 has 15 amino acids. CDR1 is ENHRY, CDR2 SYGVKD, per germline. The CDR3 spells CATRRGDRGPYEQYF.

CDR3 region: CASSLELRGSSTDTQYF. V gene TRBV7-6 combines with J gene TRBJ2-3. Germline CDR1 reads SGHVS; CDR2 reads FNYEAQ. This CDR3 comprises 17 residues.

The V gene is TRBV20-1, the J gene TRBJ2-3; checking the TCRdb D call of TRBD1 is not possible without DNA. The CDR3 totals 15 residues. CDR1 and CDR2 from the germline V gene are DFQATT and SNEGSKA (reference sequence). CDR3 amino acids: CSAESRATSTDTQYF.

The CDR3 here is CASSAGLAGGGVNEQFF. The rearrangement links TRBV9 to TRBJ2-1; TCRdb outputs TRBD2, but without DNA this stays unchecked. The CDR3 runs 17 residues. The germline gives CDR1 SGDLS, CDR2 YYNGEE. The whole variable domain, remainder taken from reference TRBV9 and TRBJ2-1, is DSGVTQTPKHLITATGQRVTLRCSPRSGDLSVYWYQQSLDQGLQFLIQYYNGEERAKGNILERFSAQQFPDLHSELNLSSLELGDSALYFCASSAGLAGGGVNEQFFGPGTRLTVL.

The chain recombines TRBV7-2 with TRBJ2-7; with no DNA, the TCRdb D assignment of TRBD1 cannot be verified. This CDR3 has 16 residues. Germline V gene sequence: CDR1 SGHTA, CDR2 FQGNSA. CDR3 sequence reads: CASSFQAGPDSYEQYF.

V usage is TRBV6-8 and J usage is TRBJ2-2; TCRdb gives TRBD1 as the D gene, but with no DNA this cannot be confirmed. CDR3 length: 17 amino acids. From germline, CDR1 is MNHGY and CDR2 SAAAGT. The CDR3 sequence: CASSYSLQGAFSGELFF.

The CDR3 region is CASSTSPGDNYGYTF. The chain joins TRBV2 to TRBJ1-2; the D call of TRBD1 rests on TCRdb alone, since no DNA is present to check it. Germline V gene sequence: CDR1 SNHLY, CDR2 FYNNEI. The CDR3 is 15 residues long.

This chain joins TRBV12-3 or TRBV12-4 and TRBJ2-7; TCRdb lists TRBD2, though no DNA is available to test this call. The CDR3 has 17 amino acids. This CDR3 is CASSPRTSGGLYYEQYF.

The J gene is TRBJ2-3, the V gene TRBV7-9. The CDR3 loop spans 14 amino acids. Per the germline V gene, CDR1 is SEHNR and CDR2 is FQNEAQ (reference sequence). The CDR3 here is CASSLRTSGDTQYF.

This chain joins TRBV10-3 and TRBJ2-1; TCRdb gives TRBD1 as the D gene, but with no DNA this cannot be confirmed. The CDR3 consists of 14 residues. Germline assignment: CDR1 ENHRY and CDR2 SYGVKD. The CDR3 reads CAISELGGSNEQFF.

The chain recombines TRBV5-5 with TRBJ2-5; TCRdb outputs TRBD1, but without DNA this stays unchecked. There are 15 residues in the CDR3. CDR1 and CDR2 (germline): SGHKS, YYEKEE (reference sequence). CDR3 amino acids: CASSLGTGSQETQYF.

The genes are TRBV10-3 and TRBJ2-7; the D call of TRBD2 rests on TCRdb alone, since no DNA is present to check it. Germline V gene data show CDR1 as ENHRY and CDR2 as SYGVKD. The CDR3 has 15 residues. The CDR3 region is CAIRNSGGARGEQYF.

The J gene is TRBJ2-2, the V gene TRBV7-7; the D gene TCRdb calls, TRBD1, cannot be checked with no DNA. This CDR3 is built from 15 residues. CDR1 SSHAT and CDR2 FNYEAQ come from the germline V gene (reference sequence). CDR3 loop: CASTSGQGATGELFF.

CDR3 in amino acids: CSVDRGDRDTEAFF. The J gene is TRBJ1-1, the V gene TRBV29-1; TCRdb indicates TRBD1, and absent DNA this call remains unverified. The germline V gene encodes CDR1 SQVTM and CDR2 ANQGSEA. The CDR3 sequence is 14 residues long.

The chain combines TRBV27 with TRBJ2-5; TCRdb lists TRBD2, though no DNA is available to test this call. Germline CDR1 is MNHEY and CDR2 is SMNVEV (reference sequence). The CDR3 has 16 residues. CDR3 loop: CASSLGLAGNQETQYF.

The chain employs TRBV4-1 and TRBJ2-1; TCRdb names TRBD2, which stays unverified in the absence of DNA. Germline loops: CDR1 MGHRA, CDR2 YSYEKL. CDR3 length: 16 residues. CDR3 region: CASSQPTSGRYNEQFF.

V is TRBV12-3 or TRBV12-4 and J is TRBJ1-1. The CDR3 length is 14 residues. CDR3 sequence reads: CASSFNSLNTEAFF.

The genes are TRBV7-9 and TRBJ2-1. The CDR3 spans 16 residues. Germline CDR1 and CDR2: SEHNR and FQNEAQ (reference sequence). CDR3 residues: CASTLSGISSYNEQFF.

CDR3 loop: CASSLDPGRLYNEQFF. The rearrangement uses TRBV7-9 and TRBJ2-1; TCRdb proposes TRBD1, but this gene call is untestable without DNA. Looked up from germline, CDR1 is SEHNR and CDR2 is FQNEAQ (reference sequence). This CDR3 is 16 amino acids long.

The rearrangement uses TRBV2 and TRBJ1-1; TCRdb reports TRBD1, a call that lacks DNA to check it against. Germline loops: CDR1 SNHLY, CDR2 FYNNEI. This CDR3 is 14 amino acids long. This CDR3 is CASRKGAGRPEAFF.

The rearrangement uses TRBV28 and TRBJ2-2; no DNA is available, so the TRBD2 call from TCRdb remains unchecked. The length of the CDR3 is 15 residues. Per germline, CDR1 MDHEN and CDR2 SYDVKM. The CDR3 is CASTLTSRNTGELFF.

This sequence joins TRBV15 and TRBJ2-5; TCRdb calls TRBD2, which cannot be checked without DNA. This CDR3 has 16 amino acids. CDR1 is LNHNV and CDR2 is YYDKDF in the germline V gene (reference sequence). The CDR3 loop reads CATSSGNLAGGETQYF.